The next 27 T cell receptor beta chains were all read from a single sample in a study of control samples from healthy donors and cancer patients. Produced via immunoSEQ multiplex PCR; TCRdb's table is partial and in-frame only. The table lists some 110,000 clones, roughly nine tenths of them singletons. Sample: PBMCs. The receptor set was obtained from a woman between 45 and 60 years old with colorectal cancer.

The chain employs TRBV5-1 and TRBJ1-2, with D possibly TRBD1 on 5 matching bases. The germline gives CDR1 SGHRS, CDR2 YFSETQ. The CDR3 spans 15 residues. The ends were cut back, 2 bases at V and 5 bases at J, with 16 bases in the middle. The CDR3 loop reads CASSFLTSGFYGYTF. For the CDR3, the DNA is TGCGCCAGCAGCTTTCTAACCTCAGGGTTTTATGGCTACACCTTC.

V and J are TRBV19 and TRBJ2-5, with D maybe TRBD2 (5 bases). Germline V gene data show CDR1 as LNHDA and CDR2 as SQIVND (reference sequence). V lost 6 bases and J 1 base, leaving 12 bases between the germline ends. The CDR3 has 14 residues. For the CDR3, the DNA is TGTGCCAGTAGGTCAAGCGGACCCCAAGAGACCCAGTACTTC. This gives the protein CASRSSGPQETQYF.

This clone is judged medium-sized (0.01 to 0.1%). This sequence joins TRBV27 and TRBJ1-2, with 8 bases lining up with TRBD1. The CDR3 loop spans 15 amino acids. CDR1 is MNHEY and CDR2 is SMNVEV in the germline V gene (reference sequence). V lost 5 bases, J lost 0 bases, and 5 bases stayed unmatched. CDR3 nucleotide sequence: TGTGCCAGCAGTCTTCGGACAGGGACTAACTATGGCTACACCTTC. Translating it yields CASSLRTGTNYGYTF.

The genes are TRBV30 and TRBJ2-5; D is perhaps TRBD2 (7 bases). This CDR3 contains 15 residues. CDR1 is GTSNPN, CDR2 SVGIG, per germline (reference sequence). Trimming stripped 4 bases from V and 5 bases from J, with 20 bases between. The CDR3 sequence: CAWTGGRGAMETQYF. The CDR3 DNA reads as TGTGCCTGGACGGGGGGAAGGGGGGCAATGGAGACCCAGTACTTC. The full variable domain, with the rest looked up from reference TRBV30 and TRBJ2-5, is SQTIHQWPATLVQPVGSPLSLECTVEGTSNPNLYWYRQAAGRGLQLLFYSVGIGQISSEVPQNLSASRPQDRQFILSSKKLLLSDSGFYLCAWTGGRGAMETQYFGPGTRLLVL.

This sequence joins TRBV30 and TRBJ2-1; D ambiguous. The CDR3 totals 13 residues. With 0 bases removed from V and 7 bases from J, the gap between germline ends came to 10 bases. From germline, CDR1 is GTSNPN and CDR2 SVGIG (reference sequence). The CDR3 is CAWSVGLHNEQFF. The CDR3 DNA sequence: TGTGCCTGGAGTGTAGGTCTTCATAATGAGCAGTTCTTC. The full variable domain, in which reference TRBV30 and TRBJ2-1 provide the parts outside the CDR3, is SQTIHQWPATLVQPVGSPLSLECTVEGTSNPNLYWYRQAAGRGLQLLFYSVGIGQISSEVPQNLSASRPQDRQFILSSKKLLLSDSGFYLCAWSVGLHNEQFFGPGTRLTVL.

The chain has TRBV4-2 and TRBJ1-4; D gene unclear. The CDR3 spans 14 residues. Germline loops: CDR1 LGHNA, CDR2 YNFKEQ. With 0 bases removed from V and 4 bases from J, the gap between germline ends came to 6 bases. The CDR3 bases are TGTGCCAGCAGCCAAGAACGGTTTAATGAAAAACTGTTTTTT. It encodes CASSQERFNEKLFF.

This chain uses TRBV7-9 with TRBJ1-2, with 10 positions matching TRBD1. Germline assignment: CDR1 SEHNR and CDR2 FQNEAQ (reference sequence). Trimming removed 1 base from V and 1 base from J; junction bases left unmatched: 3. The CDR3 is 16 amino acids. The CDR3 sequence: CASSLDWDRGNYGYTF. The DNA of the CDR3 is TGTGCCAGCAGCTTAGACTGGGACAGGGGTAACTATGGCTACACCTTC.

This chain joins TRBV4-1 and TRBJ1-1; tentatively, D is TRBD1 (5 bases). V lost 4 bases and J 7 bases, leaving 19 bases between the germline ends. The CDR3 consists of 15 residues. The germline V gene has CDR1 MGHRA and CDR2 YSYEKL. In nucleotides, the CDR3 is TGCGCCAGCAGCCGGGCCGATCGGGGCGGACTTGAAGCTTTCTTT. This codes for CASSRADRGGLEAFF.

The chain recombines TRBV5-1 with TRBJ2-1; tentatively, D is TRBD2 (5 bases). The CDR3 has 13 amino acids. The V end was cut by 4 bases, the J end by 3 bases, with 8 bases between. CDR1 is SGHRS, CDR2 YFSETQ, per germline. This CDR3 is CASSGRVYNEQFF. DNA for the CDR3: TGCGCCAGCAGCGGGCGGGTCTACAATGAGCAGTTCTTC. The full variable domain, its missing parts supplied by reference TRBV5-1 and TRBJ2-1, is KAGVTQTPRYLIKTRGQQVTLSCSPISGHRSVSWYQQTPGQGLQFLFEYFSETQRNKGNFPGRFSGRQFSNSRSEMNVSTLELGDSALYLCASSGRVYNEQFFGPGTRLTVL.

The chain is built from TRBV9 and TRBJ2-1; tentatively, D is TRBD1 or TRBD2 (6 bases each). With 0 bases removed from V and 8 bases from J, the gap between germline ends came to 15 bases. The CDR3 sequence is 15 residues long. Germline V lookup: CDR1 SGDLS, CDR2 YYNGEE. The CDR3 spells CASSVGPGASYEQFF. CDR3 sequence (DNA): TGTGCCAGCAGCGTAGGGCCGGGGGCTAGCTATGAGCAGTTCTTC.

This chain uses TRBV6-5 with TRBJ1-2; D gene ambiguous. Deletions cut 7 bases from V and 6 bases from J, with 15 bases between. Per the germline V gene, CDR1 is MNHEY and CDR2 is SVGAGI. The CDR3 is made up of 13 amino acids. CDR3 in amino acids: CASTKGPANGYTF. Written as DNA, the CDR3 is TGTGCCAGCACCAAGGGCCCCGCAAATGGCTACACCTTC.

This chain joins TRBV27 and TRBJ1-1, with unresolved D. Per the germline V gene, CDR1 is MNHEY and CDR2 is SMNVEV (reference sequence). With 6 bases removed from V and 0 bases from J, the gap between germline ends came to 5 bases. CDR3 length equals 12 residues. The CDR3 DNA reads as TGTGCCAGCAGGTCTCTGAACACTGAAGCTTTCTTT. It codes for CASRSLNTEAFF.

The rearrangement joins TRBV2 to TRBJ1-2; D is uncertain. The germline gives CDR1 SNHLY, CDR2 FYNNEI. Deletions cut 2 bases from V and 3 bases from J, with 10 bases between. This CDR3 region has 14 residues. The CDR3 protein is CASSELILDYGYTF. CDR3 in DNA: TGTGCCAGCAGTGAACTAATATTAGACTATGGCTACACCTTC.

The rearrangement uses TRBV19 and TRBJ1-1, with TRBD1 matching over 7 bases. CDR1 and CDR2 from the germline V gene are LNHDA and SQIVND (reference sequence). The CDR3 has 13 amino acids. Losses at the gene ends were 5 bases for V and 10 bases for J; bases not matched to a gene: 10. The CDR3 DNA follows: TGTGCCAGTAGTCGAGGGGGCCAGGGAGGAGCTTTCTTT. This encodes CASSRGGQGGAFF.

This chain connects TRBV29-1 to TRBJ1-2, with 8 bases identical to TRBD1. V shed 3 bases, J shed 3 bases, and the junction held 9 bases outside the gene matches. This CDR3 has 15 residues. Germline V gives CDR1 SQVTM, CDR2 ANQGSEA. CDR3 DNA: TGCAGCGTTGACTTGGGTAACAGGGGGGACTATGGCTACACCTTC. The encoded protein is CSVDLGNRGDYGYTF.

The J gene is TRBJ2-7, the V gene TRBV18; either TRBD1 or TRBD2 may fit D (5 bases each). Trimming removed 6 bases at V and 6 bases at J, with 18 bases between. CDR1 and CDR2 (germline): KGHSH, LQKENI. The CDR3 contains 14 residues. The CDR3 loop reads CASSRGRGALEQYF. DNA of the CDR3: TGTGCCAGCTCTCGGGGCCGAGGGGCTCTCGAGCAGTACTTC. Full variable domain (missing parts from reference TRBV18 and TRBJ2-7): NAGVMQNPRHLVRRRGQEARLRCSPMKGHSHVYWYRQLPEEGLKFMVYLQKENIIDESGMPKERFSAEFPKEGPSILRIQQVVRGDSAAYFCASSRGRGALEQYFGPGTRLTVT.

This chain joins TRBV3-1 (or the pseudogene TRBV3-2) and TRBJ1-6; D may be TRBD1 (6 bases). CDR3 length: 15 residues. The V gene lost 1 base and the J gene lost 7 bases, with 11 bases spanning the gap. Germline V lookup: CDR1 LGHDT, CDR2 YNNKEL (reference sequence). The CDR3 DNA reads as TGTGCCAGCAGCCAAGTACCGACAGGAAATTCACCCCTCCACTTT. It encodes CASSQVPTGNSPLHF.

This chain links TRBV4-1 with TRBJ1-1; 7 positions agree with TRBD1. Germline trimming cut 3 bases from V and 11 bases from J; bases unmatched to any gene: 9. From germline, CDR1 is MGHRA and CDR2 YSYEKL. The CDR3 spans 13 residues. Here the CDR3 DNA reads TGCGCCAGCAGCCATTTCAGGGGGACTGTCGCTTTCTTT. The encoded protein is CASSHFRGTVAFF.

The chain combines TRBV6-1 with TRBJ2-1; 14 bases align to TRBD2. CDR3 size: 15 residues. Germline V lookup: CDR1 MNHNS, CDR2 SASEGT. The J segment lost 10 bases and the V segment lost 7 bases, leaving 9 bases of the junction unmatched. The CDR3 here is CASTMTSGRGREQFF. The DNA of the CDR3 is TGTGCCAGCACCATGACTAGCGGGAGGGGCCGGGAGCAGTTCTTC.

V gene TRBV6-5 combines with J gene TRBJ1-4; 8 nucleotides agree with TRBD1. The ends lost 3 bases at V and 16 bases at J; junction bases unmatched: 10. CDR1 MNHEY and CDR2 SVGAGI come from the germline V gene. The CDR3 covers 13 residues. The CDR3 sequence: CASSYSPGQEKFF. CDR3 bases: TGTGCCAGCAGTTATTCGCCGGGACAGGAGAAGTTTTTT.

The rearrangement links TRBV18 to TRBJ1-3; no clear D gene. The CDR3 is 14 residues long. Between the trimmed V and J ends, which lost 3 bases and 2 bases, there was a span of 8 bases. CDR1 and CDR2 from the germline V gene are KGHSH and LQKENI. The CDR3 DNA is TGTGCCAGCTCACCTCCGAGCGCTGGAAACACCATATATTTT. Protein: CASSPPSAGNTIYF.

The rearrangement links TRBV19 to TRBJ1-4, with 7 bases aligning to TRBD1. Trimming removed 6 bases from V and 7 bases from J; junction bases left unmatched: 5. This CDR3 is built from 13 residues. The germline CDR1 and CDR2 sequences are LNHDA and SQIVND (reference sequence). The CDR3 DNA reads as TGTGCCAGTAGCTTAGGGACAGCTGAAAAACTGTTTTTT. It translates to CASSLGTAEKLFF.

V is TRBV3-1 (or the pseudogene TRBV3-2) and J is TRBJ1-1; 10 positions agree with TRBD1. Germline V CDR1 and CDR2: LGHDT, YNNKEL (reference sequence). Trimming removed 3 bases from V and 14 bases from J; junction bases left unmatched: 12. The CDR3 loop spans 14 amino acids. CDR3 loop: CASSQSRDRGNDFF. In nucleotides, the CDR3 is TGTGCCAGCAGCCAGTCCCGGGACAGGGGAAATGACTTCTTT.

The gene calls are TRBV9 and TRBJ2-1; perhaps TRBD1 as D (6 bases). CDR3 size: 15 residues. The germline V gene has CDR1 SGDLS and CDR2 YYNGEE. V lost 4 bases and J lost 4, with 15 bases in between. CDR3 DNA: TGTGCCAGCAGCTCTGGGACAAACCATTACAATGAGCAGTTCTTC. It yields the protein CASSSGTNHYNEQFF.

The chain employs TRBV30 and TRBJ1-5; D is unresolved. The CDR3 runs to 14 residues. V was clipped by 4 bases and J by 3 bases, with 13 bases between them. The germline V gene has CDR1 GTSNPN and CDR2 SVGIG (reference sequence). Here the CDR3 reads CAWTMGRSNQPQHF. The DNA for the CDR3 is TGTGCCTGGACCATGGGGAGGTCCAATCAGCCCCAGCATTTT.

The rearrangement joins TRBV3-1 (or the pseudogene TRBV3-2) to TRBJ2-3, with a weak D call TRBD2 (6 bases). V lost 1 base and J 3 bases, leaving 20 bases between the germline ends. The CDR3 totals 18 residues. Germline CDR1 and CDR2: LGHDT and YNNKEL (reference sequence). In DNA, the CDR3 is TGTGCCAGCAGCCAAGTCCCCGGCGGGGCGGGAATAACAGATACGCAGTATTTT. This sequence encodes CASSQVPGGAGITDTQYF.

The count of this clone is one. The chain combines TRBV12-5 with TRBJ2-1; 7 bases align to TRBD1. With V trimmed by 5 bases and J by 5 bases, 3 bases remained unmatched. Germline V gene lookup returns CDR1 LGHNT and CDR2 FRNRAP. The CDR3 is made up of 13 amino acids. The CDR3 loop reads CASGPDRNNEQFF. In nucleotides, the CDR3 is TGTGCTAGTGGTCCGGACAGGAACAATGAGCAGTTCTTC.